The subject of this entry is one TCR beta chain. Its matching antigen is unknown. This entry is derived from a study of tumor and adjacent non-tumor tissue in lung cancer. As for the study in general: There were approximately twelve adenocarcinoma, a couple of squamous cell carcinoma and 1 small cell lung cancer cases. On average, productive TCRbeta reads reached about 4.17 million per sample. Broader study findings: TCR diversity was significantly greater in tumor than normal lung tissue. Tumor repertoires had a smaller top 100 clone share than normal lung.

Germline values: CDR1 SGHKS, CDR2 YYEKEE (reference sequence). The CDR3 length is 17 residues. J lost 4 bases, V lost 0 bases, and 11 bases had no gene match. RNA was extracted from bulk tissue without any cell sorting. This non-tumor lung sample came from over 3 cm beyond the tumor edge. TCRbeta libraries were built with three rounds of nested PCR, modified from ARM-PCR. TCRdb re-analysed the multiplex PCR reads in MiXCR, keeping a single row per CDR3 protein. Of approximately 120,000 distinct CDR3 sequences in the sample, 60% to 70% were seen once. The clonotype originates from a man in his sixties with non-small cell lung cancer. The source material was distant non-tumor lung tissue. V gene TRBV5-5 combines with J gene TRBJ2-3; 7 bases are shared with TRBD2. The CDR3: CASSLGGASGEADTQYF. The CDR3 nucleotides read TGTGCCAGCAGCTTGGGAGGGGCTAGCGGAGAGGCAGATACGCAGTATTTT.